This T cell receptor (beta chain) came from a study of beta chain features in type 1 diabetes (dated by TCRdb to 2017 to 2018). Describing the broader study: Mean age, gender distribution, total cell number and subset yield were not different between patients and healthy donors. A total of about 100 million sorted cells were examined across all samples, and RNA yield correlated strongly with the number of cells per subset. The study compared TCRB repertoires of sorted circulating CD4+ T cell subsets between recently diagnosed type 1 diabetes patients and matched healthy donors. Naive and central memory subsets were obtained from all 30 or so donors, but regulatory and stem cell-like memory subsets were isolated from only 8 patients and roughly eight healthy donors.

All of the isolated RNA was reverse transcribed with the High Capacity cDNA Reverse Transcription Kit, so expressed TCRB transcripts were sequenced. Deep immunoSEQ sequencing was applied to naive, central memory and regulatory T cell samples, giving an average of roughly 3.5 million total reads per sample. After sorted cells were lysed in RLT buffer, RNA was extracted with DNase-treated RNeasy Micro or Mini kits, with the choice depending on cell number. To prevent cross-contamination, every cell subset was processed on its own, while patient and healthy donor samples were processed together. The immunoSEQ multiplex PCR was used to amplify TCRB sequences from cDNA, yielding 87-bp fragments that span the CDR3 region. The amplicons were sequenced using the Illumina HiSeq platform. The source study handled its data this way. Synthetic template baselines were used to correct PCR bias computationally, reads within Hamming distance 2 were collapsed together, and singletons that could not be merged were discarded. Reads were aligned against IMGT to assign V, D and J genes, CDR3 length and insertions or deletions at six rearrangement sites. Within each subset, clonotype counts were normalized to the number of sorted cells before true diversity and Gini coefficients were calculated with the tcR R package. The overlap coefficient, calculated on TCRB nucleotide sequences, was used to measure repertoire sharing. Out-of-frame TCRB sequences from naive cells were analyzed as a proxy for the pre-selection repertoire. The table comes from immuneACCESS by way of TCRdb, which keeps in-frame sequences with V and J called. Part of the clones is missing from these tables; in studies checked, under half for an unresolved V gene and the rest for unknown reasons. D and trimming were read from the DNA, whereas the V and J calls and clone size are those reported in that table. For this sample there are a few hundred thousand clones; roughly 25% appear just once. The ten top clones hold about 0.011% of the sample.

Trimming removed 4 bases from V and 2 bases from J; the gene matches leave 4 bases unexplained. The cysteine opens and the phenylalanine closes a CDR3 of 15 amino acids. CDR3 DNA only is kept here, 45 bases in frame from base 1. CDR1 and CDR2, per the germline V gene, are SGHDT and YYEEEE. From each donor, a single peripheral blood sample of about 120 mL on average was drawn into heparinised tubes. A BD FACSAria II was used to sort naive, central memory, regulatory and stem cell-like memory CD4+ T cells with a panel that included CD45RO, CCR7, CD25, CD127, CD95 and CD27. Every sorted population had a purity above 95%. PBMCs were isolated immediately by Lymphoprep density gradient centrifugation and stained directly without culture. Samples were stained and sorted in pairs, with one healthy donor and one patient per experiment, so that batch effects were minimized. Results the study describes overall, beyond this receptor: Because small numbers of individuals were included in the HLA sub-analyses, any influence of HLA type on TCRB rearrangement was left unresolved. A moderate but significant shortening of TCRB CDR3 length was observed in type 1 diabetes patients in all four CD4+ subsets. Patients with type 1 diabetes made fewer insertions and deleted more nucleotides at VDJ recombination sites, implying thymic rearrangement abnormalities. Shorter templates might be favored by PCR, yet because patient and control samples were amplified and corrected together, any such skew would affect both groups equally. Naive, central memory and regulatory TCRB repertoires appeared to be more similar among patients than among healthy donors. Because cDNA rather than genomic DNA was sequenced, highly expressing activated cells could have been over-represented, although no difference in activation and CD3 levels was found between groups.

Concerning this clone itself: Its antigen remains undetermined. No much larger clone exists at a distance of one base, and base qualities are not known.

The receptor chain draws on TRBV5-6 and TRBJ1-5, with TRBD1 matching 9 junction bases. This clonotype originated in a woman in her thirties with type 1 diabetes. Specimen: naive CD4+ T cells from blood. Taken with the paper, the label for cell subset or site translates to: true naive CD4+ T cells. Here is the DNA: TGTGCCAGCAGCAAACAGGGGGCGGGCAATCAGCCCCAGCATTTT. Translated, it reads CASSKQGAGNQPQHF.